This T cell receptor (beta chain) was sequenced for a study of beta chain features in type 1 diabetes. General study findings and limits: Significant though moderate, a shortening of TCRB CDR3s appeared in all four CD4+ subsets of Type 1 diabetes patients. Diminished insertions and augmented deletions at VDJ junctions characterized type 1 diabetes patients.

The V gene end was trimmed by 3 bases and the J gene end by 2 bases; junction bases not matched to a gene: 3. Per germline, CDR1 GTSNPN and CDR2 SVGIG (reference sequence). The CDR3 has 14 residues. This clone was detected only a few times. As yet, its antigen is unknown. Expressed TCRB transcripts were sequenced because the isolated RNA had all been reverse transcribed beforehand. Clones were read by immunoSEQ multiplex PCR, and TCRdb kept only the in-frame ones, dropping some. This table holds around 260,000 clones, 24% found once. Averaging approximately 120 mL, one heparinised blood draw was given by each donor.

The gene calls are TRBV30 and TRBJ2-1; TRBD1 aligns across 8 bases. The sequenced sample consisted of naive CD4+ T cells from blood. The source of this sequence is a woman under 40 with type 1 diabetes. The CDR3: CAWSRTGTYNEQFF. The DNA of the CDR3 is TGTGCCTGGAGCCGGACAGGGACCTACAATGAGCAGTTCTTC.